The 7 T cell receptor beta chains below all came from one sample that was sequenced in a study of response to subunit inactivated influenza vaccine listed by TCRdb under 2018. The library was prepared using RT-PCR. The instrument given in TCRdb is Illumina HiSeq 2500. In-frame beta chains were kept once TCRdb had trimmed the public reads at Q25 with fastp and called clones with MiXCR. For every CDR3 protein sequence, its rows merge into one entry that carries the most common genes and DNA. The sample table records over 150,000 distinct CDR3 sequences; roughly a tenth of these occur just once. 9.5% to 15% of the sample belongs to the ten largest clones. This specimen's time point label, interpreted: around 47 days after influenza vaccine administration. The starting material was non-naive T cells sorted from PBMCs, obtained about 40 days after vaccination. Taken with the paper, the label for cell subset or site translates to: memory T cell fraction. The receptors here all came from a man in his fifties or sixties who received an inactivated influenza vaccine. Donor details come from another sample of the same person, matched by shared clones.

This clonotype has more than one count but fewer than ten. The V gene is TRBV5-1, the J gene TRBJ1-2, with D possibly TRBD1 on 5 matching bases. The germline V and J ends were trimmed by 4 bases and 2 bases, with 12 bases remaining between them. The CDR3 has 14 residues. Germline V gene lookup returns CDR1 SGHRS and CDR2 YFSETQ. The CDR3 spells CASSAGTENYGYTF. CDR3 bases: TGCGCCAGCAGCGCAGGGACGGAGAACTATGGCTACACCTTC.

This clonotype was counted at least ten times. V is TRBV29-1 and J is TRBJ2-7; 9 bases match TRBD2. CDR1 and CDR2 (germline): SQVTM, ANQGSEA. The CDR3 sequence is 15 residues long. The J segment lost 2 bases and the V segment lost 7 bases, leaving 12 bases of the junction unmatched. As DNA, the CDR3 is TGCAGCGCCGCAGGAGGGACTAGCAGCCCCTACGAGCAGTACTTC. Translation gives CSAAGGTSSPYEQYF.

J is TRBJ2-7 and V is TRBV4-2; 12 nucleotides align to TRBD2. V gave up 0 bases and J gave up 2 bases; unmatched junction bases: 2. This CDR3 contains 16 residues. Germline CDR1 LGHNA, CDR2 YNFKEQ. CDR3 DNA: TGTGCCAGCAGCCAAGACTCTAGCGGGAGGGCCTACGAGCAGTACTTC. This gives the protein CASSQDSSGRAYEQYF.

A few counts support this clonotype. The chain couples TRBV4-1 to TRBJ2-1; the match to TRBD1 covers 9 bases. The germline gives CDR1 MGHRA, CDR2 YSYEKL. The CDR3 contains 17 residues. V was pared by 6 bases and J by 4 bases, with 13 bases of the junction left unmatched. The CDR3 DNA is TGCGCCAGCAGTCGAACTCCGGGACAGGGAGTATACAATGAGCAGTTCTTC. Translation: CASSRTPGQGVYNEQFF.

The rearrangement uses TRBV18 and TRBJ2-7; 12 nucleotides line up with TRBD1. Per the germline V gene, CDR1 is KGHSH and CDR2 is LQKENI. V shed 0 bases, J shed 7 bases, and the junction held 7 bases outside the gene matches. The CDR3 runs to 16 residues. This chain's CDR3 is CASSPPPGQGAREQYF. The DNA for the CDR3 is TGTGCCAGCTCACCACCGCCGGGACAGGGGGCGCGGGAGCAGTACTTC.

This clonotype was detected ten times or more. V is TRBV9 and J is TRBJ1-1; no reliable D call. This CDR3 contains 13 residues. V was clipped by 2 bases and J by 1 base, with 6 bases between them. In germline, CDR1 is SGDLS, CDR2 YYNGEE. CDR3 nucleotides: TGTGCCAGCAGCGTTGTTCCGAACACTGAAGCTTTCTTT. It is translated as CASSVVPNTEAFF.

The chain combines TRBV2 with TRBJ2-3; no clear D gene. The CDR3 loop spans 14 amino acids. V was trimmed by 6 bases and J by 0 bases, leaving 10 bases between them. CDR1 and CDR2 (germline): SNHLY, FYNNEI. The CDR3: CASRGRWSTDTQYF. CDR3 sequence (DNA): TGTGCCAGCAGGGGAAGATGGAGCACAGATACGCAGTATTTT.